The entry below gives a single T cell receptor beta chain sequence along with its context. This sample was taken from a study of kidney transplant recipient with SARS-CoV-2 infection. Each CDR3 protein is one row after TCRdb ran MiXCR on the reads. The sample consists of 200,000 to 300,000 distinct CDR3 sequences, 29% of them appearing once. Source: a blood sample, taken at baseline and between days 110 and 120 from a kidney transplant recipient. This clonotype was obtained from a male patient between 25 and 39 years old who had COVID-19 and was a kidney transplant recipient. Some T cells here may be from the graft donor.

CDR3 protein: CASSERSGTVYRYEQYF. The CDR3 DNA is TGTGCCAGCAGCGAGAGATCCGGGACCGTGTACCGCTACGAGCAGTACTTC. The chain couples TRBV5-6 to TRBJ2-7, with D perhaps being TRBD1 or TRBD2 (5 bases each). Trimming shortened V by 4 bases and J by 3 bases, and 23 bases separated the two germline ends. The CDR3 has 17 residues. Germline V gives CDR1 SGHDT, CDR2 YYEEEE. The full variable domain, with the rest looked up from reference TRBV5-6 and TRBJ2-7, is DAGVTQSPTHLIKTRGQQVTLRCSPKSGHDTVSWYQQALGQGPQFIFQYYEEEERQRGNFPDRFSGHQFPNYSSELNVNALLLGDSALYLCASSERSGTVYRYEQYFGPGTRLTVT.